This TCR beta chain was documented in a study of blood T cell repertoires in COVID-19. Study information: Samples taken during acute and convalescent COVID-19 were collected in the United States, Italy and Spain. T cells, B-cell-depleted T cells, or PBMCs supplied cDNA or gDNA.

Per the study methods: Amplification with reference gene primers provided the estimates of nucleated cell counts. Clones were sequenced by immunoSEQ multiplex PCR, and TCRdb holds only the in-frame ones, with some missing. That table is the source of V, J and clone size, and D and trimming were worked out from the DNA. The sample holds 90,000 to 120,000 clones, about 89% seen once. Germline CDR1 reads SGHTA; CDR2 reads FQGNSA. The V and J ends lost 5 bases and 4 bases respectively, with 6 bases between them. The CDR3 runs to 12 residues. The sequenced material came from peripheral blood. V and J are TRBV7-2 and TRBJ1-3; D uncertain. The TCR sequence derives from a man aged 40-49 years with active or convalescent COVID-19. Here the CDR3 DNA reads TGTGCCAGCAGCGCAGTGGGAAACACCATATATTTT. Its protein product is CASSAVGNTIYF.